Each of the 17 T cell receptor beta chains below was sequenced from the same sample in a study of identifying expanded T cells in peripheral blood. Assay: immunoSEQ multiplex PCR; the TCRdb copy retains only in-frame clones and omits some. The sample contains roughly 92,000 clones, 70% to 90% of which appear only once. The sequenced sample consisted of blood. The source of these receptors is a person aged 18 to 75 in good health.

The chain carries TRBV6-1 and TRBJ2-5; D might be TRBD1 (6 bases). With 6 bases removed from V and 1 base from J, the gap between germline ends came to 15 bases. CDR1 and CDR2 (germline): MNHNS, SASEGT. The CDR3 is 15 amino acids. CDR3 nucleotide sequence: TGTGCCAGCAGGCGGACAGTGATGTTCCAAGAGACCCAGTACTTC. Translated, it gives CASRRTVMFQETQYF.

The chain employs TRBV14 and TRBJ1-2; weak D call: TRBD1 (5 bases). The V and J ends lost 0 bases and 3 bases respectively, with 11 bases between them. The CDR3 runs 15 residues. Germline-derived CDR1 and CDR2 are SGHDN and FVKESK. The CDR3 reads CASSQDLRGYYGYTF. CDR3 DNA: TGTGCCAGCAGCCAAGATCTGAGGGGTTACTATGGCTACACCTTC.

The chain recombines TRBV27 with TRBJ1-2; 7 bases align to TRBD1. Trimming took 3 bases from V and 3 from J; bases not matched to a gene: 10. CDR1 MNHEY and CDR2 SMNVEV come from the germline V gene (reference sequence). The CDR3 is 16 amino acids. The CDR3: CASSFRGQRSDYGYTF. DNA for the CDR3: TGTGCCAGCAGTTTTCGGGGACAGCGCTCCGACTATGGCTACACCTTC.

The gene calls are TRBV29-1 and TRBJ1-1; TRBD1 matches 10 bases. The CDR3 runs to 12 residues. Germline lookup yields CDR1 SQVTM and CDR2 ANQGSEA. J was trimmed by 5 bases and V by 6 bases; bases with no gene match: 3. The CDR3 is CSVGTGETEAFF. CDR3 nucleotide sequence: TGCAGCGTGGGGACAGGGGAAACTGAAGCTTTCTTT.

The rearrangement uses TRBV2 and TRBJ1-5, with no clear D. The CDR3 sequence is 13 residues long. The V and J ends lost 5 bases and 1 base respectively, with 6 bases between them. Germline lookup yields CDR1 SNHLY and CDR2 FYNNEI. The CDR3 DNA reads TGTGCCAGCAGTATAGGGAGCAATCAGCCCCAGCATTTT. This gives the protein CASSIGSNQPQHF.

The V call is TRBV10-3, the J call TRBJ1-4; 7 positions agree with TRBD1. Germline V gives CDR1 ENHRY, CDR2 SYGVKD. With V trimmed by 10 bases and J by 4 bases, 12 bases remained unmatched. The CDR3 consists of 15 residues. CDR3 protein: CATANGQAGNEKLFF. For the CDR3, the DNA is TGTGCCACCGCAAATGGACAGGCTGGTAATGAAAAACTGTTTTTT.

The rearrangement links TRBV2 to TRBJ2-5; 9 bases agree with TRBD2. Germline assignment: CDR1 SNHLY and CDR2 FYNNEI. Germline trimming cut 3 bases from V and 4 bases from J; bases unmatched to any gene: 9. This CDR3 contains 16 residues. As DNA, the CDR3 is TGTGCCAGCAGTGAGGTTCTCGCGGGGGGGCGAGAGACCCAGTACTTC. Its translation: CASSEVLAGGRETQYF.

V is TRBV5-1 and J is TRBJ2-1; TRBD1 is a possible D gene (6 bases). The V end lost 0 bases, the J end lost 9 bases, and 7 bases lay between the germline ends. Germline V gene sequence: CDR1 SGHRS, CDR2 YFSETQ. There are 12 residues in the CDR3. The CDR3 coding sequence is TGCGCCAGCAGCTTGGCAGGGGCTGAGCAGTTCTTC. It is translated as CASSLAGAEQFF.

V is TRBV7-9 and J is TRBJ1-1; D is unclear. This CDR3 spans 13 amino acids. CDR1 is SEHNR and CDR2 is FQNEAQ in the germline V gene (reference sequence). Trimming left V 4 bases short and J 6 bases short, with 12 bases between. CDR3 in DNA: TGTGCCAGCAGCTACGCCGGAGGAGCTGAAGCTTTCTTT. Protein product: CASSYAGGAEAFF.

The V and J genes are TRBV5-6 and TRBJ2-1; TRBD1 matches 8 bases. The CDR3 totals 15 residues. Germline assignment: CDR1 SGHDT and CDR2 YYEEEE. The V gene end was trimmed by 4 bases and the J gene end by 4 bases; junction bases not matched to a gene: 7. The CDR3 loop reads CASSPGDRIYNEQFF. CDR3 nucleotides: TGTGCCAGCAGCCCCGGGGACAGGATATACAATGAGCAGTTCTTC.

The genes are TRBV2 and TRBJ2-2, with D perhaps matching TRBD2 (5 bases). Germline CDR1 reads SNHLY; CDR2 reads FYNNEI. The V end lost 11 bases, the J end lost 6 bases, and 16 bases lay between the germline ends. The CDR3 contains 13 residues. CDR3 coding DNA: TGTGCCGGGCAGGAGGCGGCCGCCGGGGAGCTGTTTTTT. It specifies CAGQEAAAGELFF. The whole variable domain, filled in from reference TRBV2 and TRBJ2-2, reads EPEVTQTPSHQVTQMGQEVILRCVPISNHLYFYWYRQILGQKVEFLVSFYNNEISEKSEIFDDQFSVERPDGSNFTLKIRSTKLEDSAMYFCAGQEAAAGELFFGEGSRLTVL.

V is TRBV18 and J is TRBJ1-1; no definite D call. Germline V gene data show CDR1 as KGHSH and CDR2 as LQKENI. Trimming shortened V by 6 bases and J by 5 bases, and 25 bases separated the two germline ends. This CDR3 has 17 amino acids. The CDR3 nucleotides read TGTGCCAGCTCTCCAGCGCGGGTGGTAGGTTTCCTGACTGAAGCTTTCTTT. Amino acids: CASSPARVVGFLTEAFF.

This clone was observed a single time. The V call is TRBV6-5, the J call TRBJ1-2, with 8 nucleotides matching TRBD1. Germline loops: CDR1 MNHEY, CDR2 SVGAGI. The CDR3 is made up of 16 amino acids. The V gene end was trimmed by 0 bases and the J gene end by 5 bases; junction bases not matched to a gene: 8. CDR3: CASSYSKGQGGYGYTF. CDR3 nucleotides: TGTGCCAGCAGTTACTCGAAAGGACAGGGAGGATATGGCTACACCTTC.

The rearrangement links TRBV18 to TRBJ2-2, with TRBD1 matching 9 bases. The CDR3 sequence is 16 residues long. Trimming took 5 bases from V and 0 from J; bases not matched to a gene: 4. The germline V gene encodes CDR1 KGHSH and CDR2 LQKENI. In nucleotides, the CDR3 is TGTGCCAGCTCATTGGGACAGGGATCGAACACCGGGGAGCTGTTTTTT. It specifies CASSLGQGSNTGELFF.

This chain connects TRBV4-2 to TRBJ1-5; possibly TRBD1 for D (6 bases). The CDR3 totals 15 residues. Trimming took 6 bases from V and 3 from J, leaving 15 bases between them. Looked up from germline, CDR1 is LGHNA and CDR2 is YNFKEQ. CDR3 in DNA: TGTGCCAGCAGTCGGGACATCGGGATCAATCAGCCCCAGCATTTT. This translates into CASSRDIGINQPQHF.

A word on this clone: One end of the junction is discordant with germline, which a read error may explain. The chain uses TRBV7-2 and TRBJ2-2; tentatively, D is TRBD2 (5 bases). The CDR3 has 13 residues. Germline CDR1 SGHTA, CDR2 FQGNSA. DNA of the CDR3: TGTGCCAGCAGCTTAGTTTATTCCGGGGAACTGTTTTTT. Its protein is CASSLVYSGELFF.

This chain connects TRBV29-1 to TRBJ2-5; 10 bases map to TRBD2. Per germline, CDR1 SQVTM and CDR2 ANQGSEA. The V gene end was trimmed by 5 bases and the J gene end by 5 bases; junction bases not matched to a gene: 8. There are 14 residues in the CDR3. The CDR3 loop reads CSVFQRGGRETQYF. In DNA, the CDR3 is TGCAGCGTTTTTCAGCGGGGGGGCCGGGAGACCCAGTACTTC.